This TCR beta chain was sequenced for a study of T-cell memory formation after mild COVID-19. One entry per CDR3 protein, called by TCRdb with MiXCR from the 5' RACE reads. The sample comprises roughly 86,000 distinct CDR3 sequences, around an eighth of which are singletons, and about 29% rests with the top ten. Sequencing was performed on PBMCs or a T cell subset sorted from them (not recorded which). The TCR was taken from an adult woman who had mild COVID-19 (a few samples of this study predate the infection). Cell type and time point are not known.

CDR3 sequence (DNA): TGCAGTGCTAGAGATCGGCCGTTCACAGATACGCAGTATTTT. Encoded protein: CSARDRPFTDTQYF. The chain joins TRBV20-1 to TRBJ2-3, with D uncertain. This CDR3 has 14 amino acids. Germline V gene sequence: CDR1 DFQATT, CDR2 SNEGSKA (reference sequence). V was clipped by 0 bases and J by 2 bases, with 9 bases between them.